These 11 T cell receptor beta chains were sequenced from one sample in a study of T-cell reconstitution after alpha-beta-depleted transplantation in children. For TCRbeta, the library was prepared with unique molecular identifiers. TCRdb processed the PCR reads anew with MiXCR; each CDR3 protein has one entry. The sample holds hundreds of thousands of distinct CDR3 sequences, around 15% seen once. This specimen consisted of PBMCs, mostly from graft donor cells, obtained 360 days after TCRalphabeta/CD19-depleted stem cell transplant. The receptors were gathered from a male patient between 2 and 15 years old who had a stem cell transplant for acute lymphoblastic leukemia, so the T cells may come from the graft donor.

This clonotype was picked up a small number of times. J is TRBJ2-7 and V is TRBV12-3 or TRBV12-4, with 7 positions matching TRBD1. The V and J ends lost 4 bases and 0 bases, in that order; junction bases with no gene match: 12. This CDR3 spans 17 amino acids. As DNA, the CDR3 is TGTGCCAGCAGTTCATTCCCTAGGGGACAGAGCTCCTACGAGCAGTACTTC. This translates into CASSSFPRGQSSYEQYF.

The CDR3, as DNA: TGCGCCAGCAGTCGGGACTCACTGGAGACCCAGTACTTC. This codes for CASSRDSLETQYF. This chain uses TRBV5-1 with TRBJ2-5; possible D gene TRBD2, 6 bases. This CDR3 contains 13 residues. With 5 bases removed from V and 5 bases from J, the gap between germline ends came to 13 bases. Germline V CDR1 and CDR2: SGHRS, YFSETQ.

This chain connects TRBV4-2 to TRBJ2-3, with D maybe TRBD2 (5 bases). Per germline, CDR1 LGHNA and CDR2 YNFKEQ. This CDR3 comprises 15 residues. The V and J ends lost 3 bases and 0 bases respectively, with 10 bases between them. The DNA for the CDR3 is TGTGCCAGCAGCCAGCTGCGGGCTAGCACAGATACGCAGTATTTT. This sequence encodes CASSQLRASTDTQYF.

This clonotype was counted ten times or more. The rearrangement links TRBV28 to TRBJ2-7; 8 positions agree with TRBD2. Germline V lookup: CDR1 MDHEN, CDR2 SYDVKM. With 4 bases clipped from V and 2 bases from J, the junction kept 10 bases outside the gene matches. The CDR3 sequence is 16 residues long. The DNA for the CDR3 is TGTGCCAGCAGTTCCCAGATGCGGGAGGCCGCCTACGAGCAGTACTTC. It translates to CASSSQMREAAYEQYF.

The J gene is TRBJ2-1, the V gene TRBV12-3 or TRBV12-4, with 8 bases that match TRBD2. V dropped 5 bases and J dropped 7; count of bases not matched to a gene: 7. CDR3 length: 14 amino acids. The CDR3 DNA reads TGTGCCAGCAGTCTTAGCGGGATTTTTAATGAGCAGTTCTTC. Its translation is CASSLSGIFNEQFF.

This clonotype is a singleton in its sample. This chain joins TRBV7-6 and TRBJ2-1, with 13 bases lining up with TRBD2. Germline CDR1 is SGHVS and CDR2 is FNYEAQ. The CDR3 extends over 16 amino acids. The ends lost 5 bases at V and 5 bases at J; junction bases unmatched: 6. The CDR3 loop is CASSPRGLAGHNEQFF. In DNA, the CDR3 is TGTGCCAGCAGCCCCAGGGGACTAGCGGGACACAATGAGCAGTTCTTC. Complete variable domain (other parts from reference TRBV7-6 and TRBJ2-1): GAGVSQSPRYKVTKRGQDVALRCDPISGHVSLYWYRQALGQGPEFLTYFNYEAQQDKSGLPNDRFSAERPEGSISTLTIQRTEQRDSAMYRCASSPRGLAGHNEQFFGPGTRLTVL.

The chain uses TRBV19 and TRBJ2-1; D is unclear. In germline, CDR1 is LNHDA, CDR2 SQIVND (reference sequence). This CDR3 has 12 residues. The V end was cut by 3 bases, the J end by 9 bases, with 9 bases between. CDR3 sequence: CASSIPPGEQFF. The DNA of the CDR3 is TGTGCCAGTAGTATCCCTCCAGGTGAGCAGTTCTTC.

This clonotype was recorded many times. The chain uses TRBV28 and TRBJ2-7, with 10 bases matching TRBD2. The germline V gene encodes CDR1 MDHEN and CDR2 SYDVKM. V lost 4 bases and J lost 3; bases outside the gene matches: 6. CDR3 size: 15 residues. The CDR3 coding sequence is TGTGCCAGCAGTTCCCTGTTAGCGGGAGGCTACGAGCAGTACTTC. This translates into CASSSLLAGGYEQYF.

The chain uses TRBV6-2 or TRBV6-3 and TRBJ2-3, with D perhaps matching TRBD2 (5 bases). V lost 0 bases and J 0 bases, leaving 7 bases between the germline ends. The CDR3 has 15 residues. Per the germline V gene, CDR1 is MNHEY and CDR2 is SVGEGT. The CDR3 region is CASSYSEVSTDTQYF. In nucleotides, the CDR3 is TGTGCCAGCAGTTACTCGGAGGTCAGCACAGATACGCAGTATTTT.

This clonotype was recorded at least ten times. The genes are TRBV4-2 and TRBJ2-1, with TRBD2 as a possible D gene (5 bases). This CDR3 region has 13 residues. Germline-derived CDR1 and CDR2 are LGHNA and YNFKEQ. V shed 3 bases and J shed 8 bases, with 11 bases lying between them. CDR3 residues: CASSHGLGDEQFF. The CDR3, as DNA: TGTGCCAGCAGCCATGGGCTCGGGGATGAGCAGTTCTTC.

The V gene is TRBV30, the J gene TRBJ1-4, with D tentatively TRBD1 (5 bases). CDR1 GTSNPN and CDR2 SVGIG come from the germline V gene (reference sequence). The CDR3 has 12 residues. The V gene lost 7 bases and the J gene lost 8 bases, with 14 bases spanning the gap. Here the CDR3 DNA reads TGTGCCTTCTCGGGGCAAGGGGAAAAACTGTTTTTT. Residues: CAFSGQGEKLFF.